The present T cell receptor (beta chain) was sequenced within a study of blood T cell repertoires in COVID-19 (TCRdb year 2020). The study in broad terms: Samples covering the acute and convalescent phases of COVID-19 were provided by collaborators in the United States, Italy and Spain. The prospective study material was composed of cDNA or gDNA derived from T cells, B-cell-depleted T cells, or PBMCs. The dataset comprised deeply sampled blood TCRbeta repertoires from subjects exposed to, actively infected with, or recovered from COVID-19. The repertoires were released in a freely available public database meant as a resource for research on the immune response to SARS-CoV-2. Samples came from the ongoing ImmuneRACE study (first 160 participants) plus 1,254 subjects from 6 global collaborators. A de-identified subject ID, COVID-19 status, age in years and sex were almost always included in the sample metadata. HLA class I and class II types, where available, came from metadata supplied by the sample provider rather than from assay-based typing. What the study reported, not specific to this receptor: The amount of clinical and demographic metadata varied by source and participant and was provided uncurated.

Whole blood was collected in K2EDTA tubes by collaborating institutions according to the institutions' own protocols. For TCRbeta analysis, collaborators shipped samples as frozen whole blood, isolated PBMCs, or DNA extracted from either of those sample types. Ends trimmed: V by 5 bases, J by 3 bases; bases unmatched to a gene: 9. From the germline V gene (reference sequence), CDR1 is LNHDA and CDR2 is SQIVND. CDR3 length: 15 amino acids, cysteine to phenylalanine. Only the CDR3 part of the read is kept: 45 bases, read in frame from the first base. This clone was found once. No cognate antigen has been identified for it. One base away there is no much larger clone; base qualities are not given. TCRbeta CDR3 regions were amplified from genomic DNA using the immunoSEQ Assay, a bias-controlled multiplex PCR. Per the source publication's procedure: The number of nucleated cells in each sample was estimated from the amplification of reference gene primers within the assay. Sequence reads were collapsed and filtered to measure the absolute abundance of every unique TCRbeta CDR3 rearrangement. For each sample, productive Simpson clonality was calculated as the square root of Simpson's diversity index across productive rearrangements. The clones in this table, taken by TCRdb from immuneACCESS, are in-frame only. Not every clone is retained; where verified, under half of the shortfall comes from an unresolved V gene, and the cause of the rest is unknown. The V and J calls and clone size were taken over from that table, and D and trimming were inferred from the DNA. The sample table contains more than 65,000 clones; only one count was recorded for about 70% of them. The ten largest clones capture roughly 36% of the sample.

The sample taken for sequencing was peripheral blood. In this chain, TRBV19 is recombined with TRBJ1-2; 7 central bases correspond to TRBD1. This clonotype originated in a woman in her sixties or seventies with acute or convalescent COVID-19. In nucleotide form, the sequence is TGTGCCAGTAGTTCCTGGAGGGGGCGCGACTATGGCTACACCTTC. Protein translation: CASSSWRGRDYGYTF.